The T cell receptor (beta chain) described here comes from a study of T cell clonality in common variable immunodeficiency. This CDR3 contains 17 residues. Losses at the gene ends were 7 bases for V and 2 bases for J; bases not matched to a gene: 14. Per the germline V gene, CDR1 is MNHEY and CDR2 is SMNVEV (reference sequence). Equal genomic DNA amounts from CVID and control samples were sequenced. Only in-frame clones appear in the TCRdb table, and some are missing; sequencing was by immunoSEQ multiplex PCR. This repertoire holds 44,000 or so clones, and none appear only once. Study results and caveats: Reportedly, TCR beta sequences from common variable immunodeficiency showed fewer deletions and N-nucleotide insertions. TCRbeta clonality was increased in CVID versus healthy controls.

This clone was seen many times. Its antigen is not identified. The read finishes 3 residues shy of the CDR3 end, and the germline J gene is used to complete it. The sample comprised peripheral blood mononuclear cells. This receptor was identified in a person between 18 and 69 years old in good health. The gene calls are TRBV27 and TRBJ2-5; 9 bases match TRBD1. Partial CDR3 DNA: TGTGCCAGCATCCCTACCTTTCCCGGGACAGGGCAAGAGACC. Translation gives CASIPTFPGTGQET. The CDR3 as a whole reads CASIPTFPGTGQETQYF.